A selection of T cell receptor beta chains follows, all from one sample in a study of blood T cell repertoires in COVID-19. Method: immunoSEQ multiplex PCR; TCRdb's copy keeps in-frame clones and lacks some. The data show over 100,000 clones, with over 60% seen just once and under 2.5% held by the top ten. The specimen was peripheral blood. These receptors were taken from a woman between 65 and 79 years old with acute or convalescent COVID-19. Both conserved end residues are part of each CDR3. Each record gives: J gene, D gene, V gene, clone size, CDR3 protein, CDR3 DNA. The D gene is left open where the match is weak. A clone size is listed for some rows: how often the clone was seen (once, few, many), or a class if it is expanded.

J gene: TRBJ1-5; D gene: .; V gene: TRBV19; clone size: .; CDR3 protein: CARLQRGHTYSNQPQHF; CDR3 DNA: TGTGCAAGACTCCAAAGGGGACATACATATAGCAATCAGCCCCAGCATTTT
J gene: TRBJ2-1; D gene: .; V gene: TRBV27; clone size: .; CDR3 protein: CASSPNGNEQFF; CDR3 DNA: TGTGCCAGCAGCCCAAACGGGAATGAGCAGTTCTTC
J gene: TRBJ2-7; D gene: TRBD1; V gene: TRBV7-8; clone size: once; CDR3 protein: CASSPATGFYEQYF; CDR3 DNA: TGTGCCAGCAGTCCCGCGACAGGGTTCTACGAGCAGTACTTC
J gene: TRBJ1-2; D gene: TRBD1; V gene: TRBV5-4; clone size: .; CDR3 protein: CASSPGQGFYGYTF; CDR3 DNA: TGTGCCAGCAGCCCGGGACAGGGGTTCTATGGCTACACCTTC
J gene: TRBJ1-3; D gene: .; V gene: TRBV4-3; clone size: .; CDR3 protein: CASSQEIGVSSGNTIYF; CDR3 DNA: TGCGCCAGCAGCCAAGAGATCGGAGTTTCCTCTGGAAACACCATATATTTT
J gene: TRBJ1-4; D gene: .; V gene: TRBV6-1; clone size: .; CDR3 protein: CASSEQGSTNEKLFF; CDR3 DNA: TGTGCCAGCAGTGAACAGGGGTCTACTAATGAAAAACTGTTTTTT
J gene: TRBJ1-1; D gene: .; V gene: TRBV5-3; clone size: .; CDR3 protein: CARSHQGHQNTEAFF; CDR3 DNA: TGTGCCAGAAGCCACCAAGGACACCAGAACACTGAAGCTTTCTTT
J gene: TRBJ2-7; D gene: TRBD2; V gene: TRBV7-9; clone size: .; CDR3 protein: CASRGGSYYEQYF; CDR3 DNA: TGTGCCAGCAGGGGAGGGTCCTACTACGAGCAGTACTTC
J gene: TRBJ1-1; D gene: .; V gene: TRBV11-3; clone size: many; CDR3 protein: CASSYGEDTEAFF; CDR3 DNA: TGTGCCAGCAGCTATGGGGAGGACACTGAAGCTTTCTTT
J gene: TRBJ1-5; D gene: .; V gene: TRBV29-1; clone size: .; CDR3 protein: CSVASGGGRDQPQHF; CDR3 DNA: TGCAGCGTTGCATCGGGGGGCGGAAGGGATCAGCCCCAGCATTTT
J gene: TRBJ1-6; D gene: TRBD1; V gene: TRBV6-5; clone size: .; CDR3 protein: CASSYSGQGINSPLHF; CDR3 DNA: TGTGCCAGCAGTTACTCGGGACAGGGGATTAATTCACCCCTCCACTTT
J gene: TRBJ1-2; D gene: TRBD1; V gene: TRBV5-4; clone size: few; CDR3 protein: CASSFWFDRGAGGYTF; CDR3 DNA: TGTGCCAGCAGCTTTTGGTTTGACAGGGGCGCGGGTGGCTACACCTTC
J gene: TRBJ2-2; D gene: .; V gene: TRBV9; clone size: medium-sized; CDR3 protein: CASNPRDRPNTGELFF; CDR3 DNA: TGTGCCAGCAACCCACGAGACAGACCGAACACCGGGGAGCTGTTTTTT